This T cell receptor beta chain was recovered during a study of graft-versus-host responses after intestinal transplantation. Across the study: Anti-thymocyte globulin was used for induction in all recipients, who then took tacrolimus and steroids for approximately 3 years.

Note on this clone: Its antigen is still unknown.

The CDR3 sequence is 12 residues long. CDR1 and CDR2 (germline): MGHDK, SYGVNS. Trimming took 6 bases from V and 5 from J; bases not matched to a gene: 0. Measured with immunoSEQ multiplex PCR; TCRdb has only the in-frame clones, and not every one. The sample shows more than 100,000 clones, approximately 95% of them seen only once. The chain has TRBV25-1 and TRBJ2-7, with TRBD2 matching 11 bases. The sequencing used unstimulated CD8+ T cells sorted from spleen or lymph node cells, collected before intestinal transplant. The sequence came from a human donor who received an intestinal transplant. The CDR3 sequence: CASRLAGDEQYF. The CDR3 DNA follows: TGTGCCAGCAGACTAGCGGGAGACGAGCAGTACTTC.